Listed below are T cell receptor beta chains from one sample, sequenced in a study of shared clonotypes between healthy human individuals. Repertoires were generated with immunoSEQ multiplex PCR, while TCRdb's copy carries only in-frame clones and drops some. The sample carries hundreds of thousands of clones, approximately 95% recorded once. The sample comprised naive CD8+ T cells sorted from blood. Every receptor here comes from a woman in her 30s in good health. Each CDR3 is given with its conserved first and last residue. D genes are given only for firm matches. The size of a clone is reported for some rows only, either as once, few or many, or as a class for expanded clones.

size: -
J: TRBJ1-3
V: TRBV7-9
D: -
DNA: TGTGCCAGCAGCTTACAGGGATACTCTGGAAACACCATATATTTT
CDR3: CASSLQGYSGNTIYF

size: once
J: TRBJ2-1
V: TRBV9
D: -
DNA: TGTGCCAGCAGCGTAGATCCAGTCTCCTCCTACAATGAGCAGTTCTTC
CDR3: CASSVDPVSSYNEQFF

size: -
J: TRBJ2-5
V: TRBV7-6
D: -
DNA: TGTGCCAGCAGCTTACCGTTGGGAATGAGGGAGACCCAGTACTTC
CDR3: CASSLPLGMRETQYF

size: -
J: TRBJ2-7
V: TRBV4-2
D: -
DNA: TGTGCCAGCAGCCAAGAAGGGTTCGGGGGCTACGAGCAGTACTTC
CDR3: CASSQEGFGGYEQYF

size: -
J: TRBJ1-5
V: TRBV13
D: TRBD1
DNA: TGTGCCAGCAGCTTAGGCCGGGCAGGGGGTCAGCCCCAGCATTTT
CDR3: CASSLGRAGGQPQHF

size: -
J: TRBJ1-2
V: TRBV27
D: TRBD1
DNA: TGTGCCAGCAGTACAACAGGGGGCTGGTATGGCTACACCTTC
CDR3: CASSTTGGWYGYTF

size: -
J: TRBJ1-1
V: TRBV28
D: -
DNA: TGTGCCAGCAGTTTCCTGGGGGGCCCTGAAGCTTTCTTT
CDR3: CASSFLGGPEAFF

size: -
J: TRBJ2-5
V: TRBV11-2
D: -
DNA: TGTGCCAGCAGCTTGAGGGTAACCCAGTACTTC
CDR3: CASSLRVTQYF

size: -
J: TRBJ2-7
V: TRBV15
D: -
DNA: TGTGCCACCAGCGCATTCTGGCCGGGTCTTAAAAACTCCGAGCAGTACTTC
CDR3: CATSAFWPGLKNSEQYF

size: -
J: TRBJ1-1
V: TRBV28
D: TRBD1
DNA: TGTGCCAGCAGTTTCCCCCCAGGGGGAGACACTGAAGCTTTCTTT
CDR3: CASSFPPGGDTEAFF

size: -
J: TRBJ1-2
V: TRBV27
D: -
DNA: TGTGCCAGCGGACAGATTAACTATGGCTACACCTTC
CDR3: CASGQINYGYTF